This TCR beta chain appears in the sequencing data of a study of T cells in Graves' hyperthyroidism and ophthalmopathy (dated by TCRdb to between 2019 and 2020). At the level of the whole study: Peripheral blood samples were taken at initial diagnosis, before any treatment was given. To identify distinguishing TCR V-J signatures, a discovery cohort of 100 or so patients was used, comprising under 45 with Graves' ophthalmopathy and about 59 with stable Graves' hyperthyroidism. Prospective prediction of ophthalmopathy was tested in an independent validation cohort consisting of 18 to 20 hyperthyroidism patients and approximately 16 patients who later progressed to ophthalmopathy. For training and testing, the 100 or so patients in the discovery cohort were randomly divided in a 7:3 ratio. In addition, the study compared T-cell repertoires in thyroid tissue and in blood from about 6 Graves' hyperthyroidism patients. After blood sampling, hyperthyroidism patients were treated with methimazole at a starting dose of 30 mg daily, and ophthalmopathy patients were treated with high-dose intravenous methylprednisolone. According to the paper, TCR Vbeta CDR3 sequencing was carried out on approximately 140 peripheral blood samples, which came from about 45 ophthalmopathy, under 80 hyperthyroidism and roughly 17 progressor patients.

A patient counted as having stable Graves' hyperthyroidism if no progression to ophthalmopathy occurred over 18 months of follow-up. Hyperthyroidism patients were newly diagnosed, with disease duration under 2 months, and aged 18 to 65 years. The study excluded patients with uncontrolled infections, other autoimmune diseases, pregnancy or lactation. Diagnoses were based on clinical symptoms, serum thyroxine and TRAb, thyroid ultrasound and orbital computed tomography. Ficoll-Paque density gradient centrifugation was used to isolate PBMCs from about 10 ml of fresh peripheral blood. Trizol reagent was used to extract total RNA, and RNA quality was then checked on an Agilent 2100 Bioanalyzer. CDR1 MNHEY and CDR2 SVGEGT are derived from the germline V gene. From the cysteine up to the phenylalanine, the CDR3 has a length of 17 residues. Here the CDR3 DNA is all that survives: 51 bases in frame from base 1. From V the trimming removes 2 bases and from J it removes 0 bases, while the gene matches leave 8 bases of the junction unaccounted for.

What the work shows at the level of the full study, not this receptor alone: In cross-validation, a model built on a 13 V-J signature told ophthalmopathy apart from stable hyperthyroidism with approximately 90% sensitivity and roughly 82% specificity, and in testing the same model reached 80%/75%. During validation, the model predicted progression to ophthalmopathy a median of about 6.5 months ahead of onset, with more than 60% sensitivity and 72% to 80% specificity. Sample size was not statistically predetermined, and blinding of investigators to group allocation was not performed. Most expanded thyroid clonotypes (frequency above 0.001) were also detected in blood, suggesting blood repertoires may reflect thyroid immune responses.

This clonotype has ten or more counts. What this receptor recognizes is not known. Per-nucleotide qualities are absent, and no much larger clonotype sits a single base away. TCR beta CDR3 regions were amplified from RNA transcripts. A first-round RT-PCR of the TCR CDR3 used the HTBI primer set with the Qiagen OneStep RT-PCR kit. Libraries were constructed in a second round of multiplex PCR, after which size selection and purification were performed. Sequencing of the libraries was done on an Illumina HiSeq2000 using paired-end 100 bp reads. On the study's bioinformatics: SOAPnuke was used to process the raw data, throwing out any read that contained adapters or uncalled bases, had a mean Phred below 15, or lacked an exact constant-primer or identifier match. COPE v1.2.5 was used to merge the high-quality paired reads, and each unique nucleotide sequence was defined as a clonotype. Clonotypes were aligned to IMGT TRBV, TRBD and TRBJ reference segments using MiTCR v1.1. The analysis was restricted to V-J combinations with a frequency above 0.0001, which together covered just over 99% of the repertoires. A TCS score was defined as the ratio between F50 (clonal expansion) and ExV (chaos), using BLOSUM62-based TCRdist between CDR3 peptides within each V-J. Welch's t-statistics and random forest reduced roughly 530 V-J features to 10 to 15, which were used in a naive Bayes classifier (R e1071). The raw public data were reprocessed by TCRdb itself: fastp quality trimming at Q25, MiXCR clonotype calling, in-frame beta chains only. Rows are combined by CDR3 protein, so each entry shows the most common genes and DNA. The V and J calls come from TCRdb's annotation, not from the publication. This sample has 350,000 to 400,000 distinct CDR3 sequences in its table, and about 16% of those were observed once. Clones ranked in the top ten supply about 33% of the sample.

Sequenced input: blood. This receptor was taken from a woman aged 25 to 39 with Graves' hyperthyroidism. The V and J genes are TRBV6-2 or TRBV6-3 and TRBJ2-3; 7 middle bases align to TRBD2. In nucleotide form, the sequence is TGTGCCAGCAGTTACGGGTCTCTAGCGGATAGCACAGATACGCAGTATTTT. This sequence encodes CASSYGSLADSTDTQYF.